Listed here are 30 T cell receptor beta chains from one sample, sequenced in a study of blood T cell repertoires in COVID-19. The data were produced by immunoSEQ multiplex PCR, yet TCRdb's version contains in-frame clones alone and is incomplete. The sample lists about 170,000 clones, about 87% seen once, with 1.6% in the top ten. The sample comprised peripheral blood. The receptors were sampled from a woman aged 45-65 years with acute or convalescent COVID-19.

The genes are TRBV6-2 or TRBV6-3 and TRBJ2-5; D perhaps matches TRBD1 (5 bases). Per the germline V gene, CDR1 is MNHEY and CDR2 is SVGEGT. CDR3 size: 18 residues. The V and J ends lost 7 bases and 0 bases respectively, with 24 bases between them. The CDR3 DNA follows: TGTGCCAGCACCCCCTTATTGGGGCCGATAATTAACCAAGAGACCCAGTACTTC. Translating it yields CASTPLLGPIINQETQYF.

This chain links TRBV7-2 with TRBJ2-7; 8 bases line up with TRBD2. The CDR3 sequence is 14 residues long. The ends lost 1 base at V and 7 bases at J; junction bases unmatched: 6. Per germline, CDR1 SGHTA and CDR2 FQGNSA. The CDR3 nucleotides are TGTGCCAGCAGCTTAGACGGGGGGGCCCGGGAGCAGTACTTC. Translated, it gives CASSLDGGAREQYF. The full variable domain, in which reference TRBV7-2 and TRBJ2-7 provide the parts outside the CDR3, is GAGVSQSPSNKVTEKGKDVELRCDPISGHTALYWYRQSLGQGLEFLIYFQGNSAPDKSGLPSDRFSAERTGGSVSTLTIQRTQQEDSAVYLCASSLDGGAREQYFGPGTRLTVT.

The V call is TRBV24-1, the J call TRBJ1-5; D gene ambiguous. Germline CDR1 and CDR2: KGHDR and SFDVKD. V was trimmed by 1 base and J by 9 bases, leaving 6 bases between them. CDR3 length: 12 residues. CDR3 bases: TGTGCCACCAGTGATTTTCCGGGGCCCCAGCATTTT. It yields the protein CATSDFPGPQHF.

The V gene is TRBV6-5, the J gene TRBJ1-2, with D perhaps TRBD1 (5 bases). The length of the CDR3 is 13 residues. The germline V and J ends were trimmed by 7 bases and 4 bases, with 13 bases remaining between them. The germline V gene encodes CDR1 MNHEY and CDR2 SVGAGI. The CDR3 nucleotides read TGTGCCAGCAAACAGGAGACTTTCTATGGCTACACCTTC. Encoded protein: CASKQETFYGYTF.

CDR3 sequence: CASSLGTSGQETQYF. CDR3 DNA sequence: TGTGCCAGTAGTTTAGGGACTAGCGGCCAAGAGACCCAGTACTTC. The J gene is TRBJ2-5, the V gene TRBV19, with 11 bases lining up with TRBD2. Trimming took 5 bases from V and 1 from J; bases not matched to a gene: 3. The CDR3 runs 15 residues. Germline V CDR1 and CDR2: LNHDA, SQIVND (reference sequence).

The chain carries TRBV3-1 (or the pseudogene TRBV3-2) and TRBJ2-1; 8 nucleotides agree with TRBD2. CDR1 is LGHDT, CDR2 YNNKEL, per germline (reference sequence). CDR3 size: 17 residues. J gave up 3 bases and V 0 bases, and 7 bases lay outside the gene matches. In DNA form, the CDR3 reads TGTGCCAGCAGCCAAGAAAGGGCGGGGGGTCTCTACAATGAGCAGTTCTTC. It codes for CASSQERAGGLYNEQFF.

The V and J genes are TRBV5-8 and TRBJ2-6; D remains ambiguous. V was pared by 0 bases and J by 0 bases, with 7 bases between. The CDR3 loop spans 16 amino acids. The germline V gene encodes CDR1 SGHTS and CDR2 YDEGEE. CDR3 nucleotides: TGTGCCAGCAGCTTGGCCAGGTTCTCTGGGGCCAACGTCCTGACTTTC. Its protein is CASSLARFSGANVLTF.

This rearrangement joins TRBV3-1 (or the pseudogene TRBV3-2) to TRBJ1-1, with D uncertain. The germline gives CDR1 LGHDT, CDR2 YNNKEL (reference sequence). Trimming pared 3 bases from V and 0 bases from J, leaving 11 bases between. The CDR3 has 15 amino acids. CDR3 nucleotides: TGTGCCAGCAGCCATACCACAGCCTTGAACACTGAAGCTTTCTTT. This gives the protein CASSHTTALNTEAFF.

This clone has only one observation. The chain joins TRBV6-5 to TRBJ2-7; 10 bases match TRBD1. The V segment lost 6 bases and the J segment 3 bases; nucleotides outside the gene matches: 5. The germline V gene encodes CDR1 MNHEY and CDR2 SVGAGI. The CDR3 has 14 residues. The chain's CDR3 is CASRPGQGVYEQYF. Here the CDR3 DNA reads TGTGCCAGCAGGCCCGGACAGGGGGTCTACGAGCAGTACTTC.

The chain joins TRBV6-6 to TRBJ2-6; 7 bases match TRBD1. The CDR3 has 15 residues. V lost 6 bases and J lost 2; bases outside the gene matches: 4. CDR1 and CDR2 (germline): MNHNY, SVGAGI (reference sequence). The CDR3 spells CASRIGGPGANVLTF. The CDR3 DNA reads TGTGCCAGCAGGATAGGGGGCCCTGGGGCCAACGTCCTGACTTTC.

This chain joins TRBV5-6 and TRBJ2-7; 8 nucleotides match TRBD2. The CDR3 covers 14 residues. Germline CDR1 reads SGHDT; CDR2 reads YYEEEE. Trimming took 1 base from V and 2 from J; bases not matched to a gene: 2. The CDR3 nucleotides read TGTGCCAGCAGCTTGAGCGGGGGAACCTACGAGCAGTACTTC. Amino acid sequence: CASSLSGGTYEQYF.

Only a few counts were recorded for this clone. The V gene is TRBV6-2 or TRBV6-3, the J gene TRBJ2-7; 10 positions agree with TRBD2. With V trimmed by 0 bases and J by 1 base, 3 bases remained unmatched. The CDR3 totals 16 residues. CDR1 MNHEY and CDR2 SVGEGT come from the germline V gene. In DNA, the CDR3 is TGTGCCAGCAGTTACTCTAGCGGGGGGCCGTCCTACGAGCAGTACTTC. Its translation: CASSYSSGGPSYEQYF.

The J gene is TRBJ1-5, the V gene TRBV19; tentatively, D is TRBD1 (6 bases). Looked up from germline, CDR1 is LNHDA and CDR2 is SQIVND (reference sequence). V was cut by 5 bases and J by 3 bases, with 17 bases left in between. The CDR3 loop spans 16 amino acids. CDR3 DNA: TGTGCCAGTAGTTCTCCCCCCGGGGGGCCCAATCAGCCCCAGCATTTT. Residues: CASSSPPGGPNQPQHF.

A single count supports this clone. This rearrangement joins TRBV7-2 to TRBJ1-6; D is possibly TRBD1 (5 bases). V lost 1 base and J lost 9, with 16 bases in between. Germline V lookup: CDR1 SGHTA, CDR2 FQGNSA. The CDR3 extends over 16 amino acids. The CDR3 nucleotides read TGTGCCAGCAGCTTAGGCCAGGGAGGGTCATCTTCACCCCTCCACTTT. Translation: CASSLGQGGSSSPLHF.

The rearrangement joins TRBV11-2 to TRBJ2-2, with a weak D call TRBD1 (5 bases). V was clipped by 5 bases and J by 5 bases, with 12 bases between them. The V gene's germline CDR1 is SGHAT and CDR2 FQNNGV. This CDR3 contains 14 residues. The CDR3 DNA is TGTGCCAGCAGCGCAGGGTTGGTAACCGGGGAGCTGTTTTTT. Translated, it gives CASSAGLVTGELFF.

The V gene is TRBV19, the J gene TRBJ1-4; 8 positions agree with TRBD1. V was clipped by 8 bases and J by 8 bases; unmatched bases: 7. Per germline, CDR1 LNHDA and CDR2 SQIVND (reference sequence). This CDR3 has 13 residues. CDR3 DNA: TGTGCCAGTGTTGGACAGGGTCGCGAAAAACTGTTTTTT. Amino acid sequence: CASVGQGREKLFF.

This chain joins TRBV5-5 and TRBJ2-7; 9 bases align to TRBD1. CDR3 length equals 15 residues. V trimming: 4 bases; J trimming: 2 bases; junction bases outside the gene matches: 7. Germline loops: CDR1 SGHKS, CDR2 YYEKEE (reference sequence). As DNA, the CDR3 is TGTGCCAGCAGCCCGTTCGGGACAGGGCCCTACGAGCAGTACTTC. It encodes CASSPFGTGPYEQYF.

The J gene is TRBJ2-7, the V gene TRBV5-6, with 8 bases identical to TRBD1. CDR3 size: 14 residues. From germline, CDR1 is SGHDT and CDR2 YYEEEE. V was pared by 3 bases and J by 5 bases, with 7 bases of the junction left unmatched. This CDR3 is CASSSMTGADEQYF. The CDR3 DNA follows: TGTGCCAGCAGCTCAATGACAGGGGCGGACGAGCAGTACTTC.

The J gene is TRBJ2-3, the V gene TRBV6-2 or TRBV6-3, with TRBD1 matching over 10 bases. The ends lost 2 bases at V and 4 bases at J; junction bases unmatched: 6. CDR3 length: 16 amino acids. Germline CDR1 is MNHEY and CDR2 is SVGEGT. For the CDR3, the DNA is TGTGCCAGCAGTTACGCCGACAGGGGGCGGGCAGATACGCAGTATTTT. Protein: CASSYADRGRADTQYF.

The rearrangement links TRBV7-2 to TRBJ1-2; 8 nucleotides match TRBD1. This CDR3 contains 16 residues. Germline V gene lookup returns CDR1 SGHTA and CDR2 FQGNSA. The junction had 10 bases not matched to a gene; V was cut back by 5 bases and J by 2 bases. This chain's CDR3 is CASSGRTGRGNYGYTF. CDR3 sequence (DNA): TGTGCCAGCAGCGGACGGACAGGGCGGGGGAACTATGGCTACACCTTC.

This chain connects TRBV24-1 to TRBJ1-4; a weak D match, TRBD1 (5 bases). The CDR3 spans 14 residues. Deletions cut 8 bases from V and 4 bases from J, with 13 bases between. From germline, CDR1 is KGHDR and CDR2 SFDVKD. The CDR3 spells CATTVTEINEKLFF. CDR3 DNA: TGTGCCACCACCGTGACAGAAATTAATGAAAAACTGTTTTTT.

This chain uses TRBV4-1 with TRBJ2-1; 9 bases match TRBD2. This CDR3 is 17 amino acids long. CDR1 is MGHRA and CDR2 is YSYEKL in the germline V gene. The V gene end was trimmed by 2 bases and the J gene end by 4 bases; junction bases not matched to a gene: 9. The CDR3 sequence: CASSQKGAGGLYNEQFF. The CDR3 DNA reads as TGCGCCAGCAGCCAAAAAGGAGCGGGGGGACTTTACAATGAGCAGTTCTTC.

This chain links TRBV2 with TRBJ2-3; TRBD1 aligns across 11 bases. Germline V gene lookup returns CDR1 SNHLY and CDR2 FYNNEI. This CDR3 has 16 residues. The V gene end was trimmed by 0 bases and the J gene end by 4 bases; junction bases not matched to a gene: 3. The CDR3: CASSEAPGQGADTQYF. CDR3 in DNA: TGTGCCAGCAGTGAAGCGCCGGGACAGGGGGCAGATACGCAGTATTTT.

This chain links TRBV27 with TRBJ2-3; D perhaps matches TRBD1 (6 bases). The CDR3 is 14 residues long. V lost 8 bases, J lost 5 bases, and 17 bases lay in between. Germline V lookup: CDR1 MNHEY, CDR2 SMNVEV (reference sequence). CDR3 nucleotides: TGTGCCAGCGCTTGGGTAGGGGGATTAGATACGCAGTATTTT. It translates to CASAWVGGLDTQYF.

The chain recombines TRBV4-2 with TRBJ2-3; TRBD2 matches 13 bases. Germline CDR1 reads LGHNA; CDR2 reads YNFKEQ. Trimming took 2 bases from V and 5 from J; bases not matched to a gene: 4. The CDR3 is 16 amino acids. The CDR3 here is CASSQILAGGIDTQYF. The CDR3 nucleotides are TGTGCCAGCAGCCAAATACTAGCGGGGGGGATAGATACGCAGTATTTT.

The chain uses TRBV27 and TRBJ2-1, with TRBD2 identical over 10 bases. Per the germline V gene, CDR1 is MNHEY and CDR2 is SMNVEV (reference sequence). After removal of 4 bases from V and 5 bases from J, the junction contained 5 bases not matched to a gene. This CDR3 is built from 15 residues. CDR3 sequence (DNA): TGTGCCAGCAGTTCCTTAGCGGGAGGTAACAATGAGCAGTTCTTC. This encodes CASSSLAGGNNEQFF.

The chain recombines TRBV19 with TRBJ1-2; possible D gene TRBD1, 6 bases. This CDR3 region has 18 residues. Germline CDR1 reads LNHDA; CDR2 reads SQIVND (reference sequence). The ends were cut back, 0 bases at V and 7 bases at J, with 24 bases in the middle. CDR3 protein: CASSIDSRGRGQLRGYTF. CDR3 nucleotide sequence: TGTGCCAGTAGTATAGATTCGCGGGGGCGGGGGCAGCTTCGTGGCTACACCTTC.

The chain carries TRBV6-5 and TRBJ1-2; 8 nucleotides align to TRBD1. The germline gives CDR1 MNHEY, CDR2 SVGAGI. This CDR3 has 15 amino acids. V lost 6 bases, J lost 1 base, and 7 bases stayed unmatched. The CDR3 DNA follows: TGTGCCAGCAGCACCAAACAGGGGGGTAACTATGGCTACACCTTC. It codes for CASSTKQGGNYGYTF.

The rearrangement uses TRBV10-2 and TRBJ2-2; D remains ambiguous. Per germline, CDR1 WSHSY and CDR2 SAAADI. The V end lost 6 bases, the J end lost 1 base, and 9 bases lay between the germline ends. CDR3 length equals 14 residues. This CDR3 reads CASSPGGNTGELFF. The CDR3 nucleotides are TGCGCCAGCAGCCCTGGCGGGAACACCGGGGAGCTGTTTTTT.

This sequence joins TRBV27 and TRBJ1-5, with 8 positions matching TRBD1. V gave up 4 bases and J gave up 7 bases; unmatched junction bases: 9. The CDR3 extends over 15 amino acids. Germline CDR1 MNHEY, CDR2 SMNVEV (reference sequence). CDR3 residues: CASSSDRTGWQPQHF. CDR3 nucleotide sequence: TGTGCCAGCAGTTCAGATCGGACAGGGTGGCAGCCCCAGCATTTT.